This TCR beta chain was observed in a study of radiotherapy plus CTLA-4 blockade in lung cancer. This clone has only a few counts. Produced via immunoSEQ multiplex PCR; TCRdb's table is partial and in-frame only. The table records 85,000 to 100,000 clones, around 87% of them present only once. Germline loops: CDR1 SGHTA, CDR2 FQGNSA. V gave up 1 base and J gave up 3 bases, with 7 bases separating them. This CDR3 region has 14 residues. The sequenced sample was peripheral blood, obtained from a patient treated with radiotherapy plus ipilimumab. This rearrangement joins TRBV7-2 to TRBJ1-3; D remains ambiguous. This receptor was identified in a human donor with non-small cell lung cancer that progressed on radiotherapy plus ipilimumab. The CDR3 DNA sequence: TGTGCCAGCAGCTTAGGTCAATATGGAAACACCATATATTTT. It specifies CASSLGQYGNTIYF.